This passage covers 32 T cell receptor beta chains from one sample sequenced in a study of CD8+ T cells in alopecia areata. Following RNA extraction, reverse transcription yielded cDNA that acted as the sequencing template. Profiling relied on immunoSEQ multiplex PCR, and the TCRdb table lists in-frame clones only, not all of them. The data hold hundreds of thousands of clones, with roughly 69% observed a single time. Material: CD4+ T cells sorted from blood, obtained at week 0. The receptors derive from a human donor with alopecia areata.

J is TRBJ2-4 and V is TRBV7-8, with D tentatively TRBD2 (5 bases). The CDR3 is 12 residues long. The V end lost 7 bases, the J end lost 6 bases, and 10 bases lay between the germline ends. CDR1 and CDR2 (germline): SGHVS, FQNEAQ. CDR3 DNA: TGTGCCAGCACCCTCGAGGGAAACATTCAGTACTTC. This sequence encodes CASTLEGNIQYF.

Remarks on this clone: A read error may produce the germline difference seen at one junction end. V is TRBV9 and J is TRBJ1-1; D unclear. The CDR3 sequence is 14 residues long. Germline CDR1 SGDLS, CDR2 YYNGEE. CDR3 DNA: TGTGCCAGCAGCGTTGGACTTCCGAACGCTGAAGCTTTCTTT. Protein: CASSVGLPNAEAFF.

The chain is built from TRBV15 and TRBJ2-1, with 7 bases matching TRBD1. Per germline, CDR1 LNHNV and CDR2 YYDKDF (reference sequence). Unmatched junction bases numbered 10, after V lost 2 bases and J lost 9 bases. The CDR3 loop spans 15 amino acids. DNA of the CDR3: TGTGCCACCAGCAGACTTGACAGGGCCTTGGGTGAGCAGTTCTTC. This translates into CATSRLDRALGEQFF.

The chain carries TRBV27 and TRBJ1-6, with D unresolved. This CDR3 is built from 15 residues. CDR1 and CDR2 from the germline V gene are MNHEY and SMNVEV (reference sequence). Deletions cut 5 bases from V and 6 bases from J, with 14 bases between. CDR3 region: CASSQRPDGNSPLHF. CDR3 sequence (DNA): TGTGCCAGCAGTCAGAGACCGGACGGTAATTCACCCCTCCACTTT.

The chain employs TRBV5-1 and TRBJ2-7; 8 bases are shared with TRBD1. After removal of 6 bases from V and 0 bases from J, the junction contained 5 bases not matched to a gene. Germline V gene data show CDR1 as SGHRS and CDR2 as YFSETQ. This CDR3 contains 14 residues. CDR3 residues: CASTSTGDSYEQYF. CDR3 bases: TGCGCCAGCACCTCGACAGGGGACTCCTACGAGCAGTACTTC.

The chain joins TRBV5-6 to TRBJ1-6; no clear D gene. Germline CDR1 and CDR2: SGHDT and YYEEEE. The ends were cut back, 5 bases at V and 6 bases at J, with 3 bases in the middle. The CDR3 consists of 11 residues. The CDR3, as DNA: TGTGCCAGCAGTCGTAATTCACCCCTCCACTTT. Encoded protein: CASSRNSPLHF.

The chain carries TRBV19 and TRBJ1-1; unclear D gene. The CDR3 extends over 14 amino acids. Germline-derived CDR1 and CDR2 are LNHDA and SQIVND (reference sequence). Trimming left V 6 bases short and J 3 bases short, with 14 bases between. The CDR3 DNA reads TGTGCCAGTAGGGCGGCTGGTTGGGACACTGAAGCTTTCTTT. It specifies CASRAAGWDTEAFF.

V is TRBV10-2 and J is TRBJ2-1; no reliable D call. The V end lost 4 bases, the J end lost 1 base, and 5 bases lay between the germline ends. CDR1 and CDR2 (germline): WSHSY, SAAADI. This CDR3 is built from 13 residues. In DNA, the CDR3 is TGCGCCAGCAGTGTCTGGTCCTACAATGAGCAGTTCTTC. As protein: CASSVWSYNEQFF.

The CDR3 region has the DNA TGTGCCTGGAGTGACTACTACGAGCAGTACTTC. Translated: CAWSDYYEQYF. The genes are TRBV30 and TRBJ2-7, with no clear D. The CDR3 covers 11 residues. Trimming shortened V by 1 base and J by 3 bases, and 4 bases separated the two germline ends. In germline, CDR1 is GTSNPN, CDR2 SVGIG (reference sequence).

About this clone itself: This specimen includes other DNA sequences encoding the same CDR3. This chain connects TRBV20-1 to TRBJ1-2; D perhaps matches TRBD1 (5 bases). Trimming shortened V by 1 base and J by 7 bases, and 7 bases separated the two germline ends. Germline CDR1 is DFQATT and CDR2 is SNEGSKA (reference sequence). The CDR3 has 11 amino acids. CDR3 in amino acids: CSARVGGGYTF. CDR3 nucleotide sequence: TGCAGTGCTAGAGTGGGGGGTGGCTACACCTTC.

Only a few counts were recorded for this clone. V usage is TRBV4-2 and J usage is TRBJ2-3, with no clear D. The CDR3 runs to 14 residues. Germline CDR1 and CDR2: LGHNA and YNFKEQ. The V end lost 3 bases, the J end lost 0 bases, and 7 bases lay between the germline ends. The CDR3 sequence is CASSQPPSTDTQYF. CDR3 sequence (DNA): TGTGCCAGCAGCCAGCCCCCTAGCACAGATACGCAGTATTTT.

V is TRBV19 and J is TRBJ1-2; 7 bases match TRBD1. The CDR3 length is 13 residues. Germline-derived CDR1 and CDR2 are LNHDA and SQIVND (reference sequence). Germline trimming cut 5 bases from V and 5 bases from J; bases unmatched to any gene: 5. CDR3 coding DNA: TGTGCCAGTAGTGTTGGACAGGTATATGGCTACACCTTC. It is translated as CASSVGQVYGYTF.

This chain links TRBV29-1 with TRBJ1-2, with a weak D call TRBD1 (5 bases). This CDR3 spans 12 amino acids. The germline gives CDR1 SQVTM, CDR2 ANQGSEA. V was cut by 0 bases and J by 8 bases, with 10 bases left in between. DNA for the CDR3: TGCAGCGTTGAAGAGACAGAGGACGGCTACACCTTC. Translating gives CSVEETEDGYTF.

DNA of the CDR3: TGTGCCACCGGGGATGGCTACACCTTC. Its translation is CATGDGYTF. J is TRBJ1-2 and V is TRBV10-3; no clear D gene. The V gene lost 10 bases and the J gene lost 6 bases, with 6 bases spanning the gap. The CDR3 covers 9 residues. CDR1 and CDR2 (germline): ENHRY, SYGVKD.

The chain couples TRBV7-9 to TRBJ1-1, with D perhaps TRBD1 (5 bases). The CDR3 sequence is 13 residues long. The germline CDR1 and CDR2 sequences are SEHNR and FQNEAQ (reference sequence). Deletions cut 2 bases from V and 1 base from J, with 5 bases between. Here the CDR3 DNA reads TGTGCCAGCAGCTTAACAGGGAACACTGAAGCTTTCTTT. Translating it yields CASSLTGNTEAFF.

This clone has just one count. The chain couples TRBV6-1 to TRBJ1-5, with D tentatively TRBD1 (6 bases). The germline V and J ends were trimmed by 7 bases and 2 bases, with 12 bases remaining between them. The CDR3 spans 14 residues. Germline V gene lookup returns CDR1 MNHNS and CDR2 SASEGT. CDR3 residues: CASNLQGRNQPQHF. The CDR3 nucleotides are TGTGCCAGCAATTTACAGGGACGCAATCAGCCCCAGCATTTT.

The CDR3 loop reads CASSRTRDRAYEQYF. The DNA for the CDR3 is TGCGCCAGCAGCCGGACTAGGGACAGAGCCTACGAGCAGTACTTC. The rearrangement links TRBV4-3 to TRBJ2-7; either TRBD1 or TRBD2 may fit D (7 bases each). In germline, CDR1 is LGHNA, CDR2 YSLEER. This CDR3 comprises 15 residues. Trimming took 4 bases from V and 2 from J, leaving 15 bases between them.

Only one count was recorded for this clone. V gene TRBV29-1 combines with J gene TRBJ2-1, with D unclear. CDR1 is SQVTM and CDR2 is ANQGSEA in the germline V gene. The CDR3 sequence is 10 residues long. Trimming removed 4 bases from V and 9 bases from J, with 7 bases in between. The CDR3 is CSVGSGEQFF. DNA for the CDR3: TGCAGCGTTGGATCGGGTGAGCAGTTCTTC.

The chain recombines TRBV30 with TRBJ1-6; D remains unclear. Germline-derived CDR1 and CDR2 are GTSNPN and SVGIG (reference sequence). CDR3 length equals 14 residues. The V gene lost 0 bases and the J gene lost 10 bases, with 13 bases spanning the gap. The CDR3 DNA reads as TGTGCCTGGAGTGTACAGCGCCCTTGGTCACCCCTCCACTTT. Amino acids: CAWSVQRPWSPLHF.

This clone appeared a single time. The CDR3 DNA reads TGCGCCAGCAGCTTCCAGGGGTCGGAAGAGACCCAGTACTTC. Its protein product is CASSFQGSEETQYF. The genes are TRBV5-1 and TRBJ2-5, with a weak D call TRBD1 (6 bases). The ends were cut back, 2 bases at V and 3 bases at J, with 11 bases in the middle. CDR1 and CDR2 from the germline V gene are SGHRS and YFSETQ. The CDR3 totals 14 residues.

The chain combines TRBV15 with TRBJ2-7; D may be TRBD1 or TRBD2 (6 bases each). Trimming removed 4 bases from V and 0 bases from J, with 16 bases in between. This CDR3 contains 16 residues. Germline-derived CDR1 and CDR2 are LNHNV and YYDKDF (reference sequence). The CDR3 loop is CATSKEQGLSSYEQYF. The CDR3 nucleotides read TGTGCCACCAGCAAGGAACAGGGACTCAGCTCCTACGAGCAGTACTTC. Complete variable domain (other parts from reference TRBV15 and TRBJ2-7): DAMVIQNPRYQVTQFGKPVTLSCSQTLNHNVMYWYQQKSSQAPKLLFHYYDKDFNNEADTPDNFQSRRPNTSFCFLDIRSPGLGDTAMYLCATSKEQGLSSYEQYFGPGTRLTVT.

This clone was seen a handful of times. This chain links TRBV5-1 with TRBJ1-4; D perhaps matches TRBD1 (5 bases). The CDR3 is made up of 17 amino acids. Trimming took off 4 bases at V and 1 base at J, with 17 bases between the two ends. Germline V gene data show CDR1 as SGHRS and CDR2 as YFSETQ. The CDR3 DNA is TGCGCCAGCAGCCTACGGGCCTCGGGGGTAACTAATGAAAAACTGTTTTTT. This sequence encodes CASSLRASGVTNEKLFF.

This clone was counted only a few times. V usage is TRBV30 and J usage is TRBJ2-3; TRBD2 matches at 7 bases. The CDR3 runs 15 residues. CDR1 and CDR2 (germline): GTSNPN, SVGIG (reference sequence). V lost 0 bases and J lost 8; bases outside the gene matches: 11. CDR3 nucleotides: TGTGCCTGGAGTGTTCGGACCGGGAGGTTTAGTACGCAGTATTTT. This translates into CAWSVRTGRFSTQYF.

This clone was recorded only once. The chain is built from TRBV9 and TRBJ2-2, with TRBD1 as a possible D gene (6 bases). Per the germline V gene, CDR1 is SGDLS and CDR2 is YYNGEE. The V end lost 0 bases, the J end lost 8 bases, and 17 bases lay between the germline ends. The CDR3 spans 16 residues. The CDR3 nucleotides are TGTGCCAGCAGCGTAGCAGGGGCGAATGTTCGAGGGGAGCTGTTTTTT. The encoded protein is CASSVAGANVRGELFF.

This clone occurred a few times. Within the sample, other DNA sequences also encode this same CDR3. The V and J genes are TRBV2 and TRBJ1-2; no clear D gene. V was trimmed by 7 bases and J by 2 bases, leaving 2 bases between them. This CDR3 is built from 10 residues. From germline, CDR1 is SNHLY and CDR2 FYNNEI. CDR3 residues: CASKNYGYTF. The CDR3 nucleotides are TGTGCCAGCAAAAACTATGGCTACACCTTC.

This clone was detected only once. This chain uses TRBV5-1 with TRBJ1-2, with D perhaps matching TRBD1 (5 bases). The CDR3 totals 15 residues. Looked up from germline, CDR1 is SGHRS and CDR2 is YFSETQ. Trimming took 4 bases from V and 4 from J, leaving 17 bases between them. The CDR3 DNA is TGCGCCAGCAGCGCTCTCGAGGGGAAGTCCTATGGCTACACCTTC. It specifies CASSALEGKSYGYTF.

The CDR3 sequence is CASSLGDIQYF. The CDR3 nucleotides are TGTGCCAGCAGCTTAGGGGACATTCAGTACTTC. This chain joins TRBV7-2 and TRBJ2-4; the D is unclear. Germline assignment: CDR1 SGHTA and CDR2 FQGNSA. V was trimmed by 1 base and J by 8 bases, leaving 3 bases between them. This CDR3 has 11 amino acids.

Comments on this clone: At the DNA level, this CDR3 is encoded by other sequences in the same sample as well. The CDR3 spells CAWSLGADTQYF. The CDR3 nucleotides are TGTGCCTGGAGTTTAGGGGCAGATACGCAGTATTTT. This chain joins TRBV30 and TRBJ2-3, with D possibly matching TRBD1 (5 bases). This CDR3 has 12 amino acids. V was pared by 2 bases and J by 4 bases, with 7 bases between. The germline V gene encodes CDR1 GTSNPN and CDR2 SVGIG (reference sequence).

The chain is built from TRBV6-5 and TRBJ1-1; D gene ambiguous. The CDR3 totals 11 residues. With 4 bases removed from V and 1 base from J, the gap between germline ends came to 1 base. In germline, CDR1 is MNHEY, CDR2 SVGAGI. CDR3 sequence (DNA): TGTGCCAGCAGTTCGAACACTGAAGCTTTCTTT. Its protein product is CASSSNTEAFF.

V and J are TRBV14 and TRBJ2-4; D not resolved. Per germline, CDR1 SGHDN and CDR2 FVKESK. V lost 0 bases and J lost 1, with 10 bases in between. The CDR3 consists of 16 residues. The CDR3, as DNA: TGTGCCAGCAGCCAAGAGAAGGCTGGGGCCAAAAACATTCAGTACTTC. As protein: CASSQEKAGAKNIQYF.

This clone was seen more than once but under ten times. Other nucleotide sequences from this sample produce the same CDR3. The gene calls are TRBV7-2 and TRBJ2-5, with unresolved D. The V gene lost 0 bases and the J gene lost 4 bases, with 0 bases spanning the gap. Germline-derived CDR1 and CDR2 are SGHTA and FQGNSA. The CDR3 is 11 residues long. DNA for the CDR3: TGTGCCAGCAGCTTAGCAGAGACCCAGTACTTC. Translation gives CASSLAETQYF.

This clone was recorded a few times. V and J are TRBV10-3 and TRBJ2-7; tentative D call: TRBD1 (5 bases). This CDR3 spans 11 amino acids. Trimming took off 6 bases at V and 5 bases at J, with 8 bases between the two ends. Germline V gene sequence: CDR1 ENHRY, CDR2 SYGVKD. The CDR3 region is CAIRVRDEQYF. DNA of the CDR3: TGTGCCATCAGAGTCAGGGACGAGCAGTACTTC.